Listed below are T cell receptor beta chains from one sample, sequenced in a study of early T cells in non-severe SARS-CoV-2 infection. MiXCR, applied by TCRdb to the 5' RACE reads, yields one record per CDR3 protein. Among fewer than 80,000 distinct CDR3 sequences listed, more than 3.5% were seen once. The starting material was whole blood, obtained at baseline. Receptors originate from an adult who was a healthcare worker with PCR-confirmed SARS-CoV-2 infection or an uninfected control (not recorded which). The donor label of this sample is uncertain. Both conserved end residues are trimmed from each CDR3. A clone size is listed for some rows: how often the clone was seen (once, few, many), or a class if it is expanded.

clone_size	v_call	j_call	cdr3_aa
many	TRBV7-9	TRBJ1-6	ASSSSPGNSPLH
-	TRBV19	TRBJ1-2	ASSIGTVNYGYT
many	TRBV14	TRBJ2-1	ASSKGRPNEQF
many	TRBV10-3	TRBJ2-1	AISERGEMGEQF
few	TRBV28	TRBJ2-2	ASRKPGDTGELF
few	TRBV7-9	TRBJ1-4	ASSLDWDYEKLF
few	TRBV2	TRBJ2-7	ASRTSAVQY
few	TRBV6-5	TRBJ1-2	ASSYFRRDNYGYT
many	TRBV20-1	TRBJ2-1	SAMRGAWNEQF
-	TRBV12-3/TRBV12-4	TRBJ1-5	ASSVRQGLGQPQH
few	TRBV20-1	TRBJ2-5	SASNPGLAGGQETQY
-	TRBV29-1	TRBJ2-3	SVEEGWQDTDTQY
few	TRBV7-7	TRBJ2-2	ASSWAVGANTGELF
few	TRBV27	TRBJ1-4	ATRGIREKLF
many	TRBV19	TRBJ2-3	ASSASGGTDTQY
many	TRBV7-3	TRBJ2-3	ASSSRSTGSDTQY
many	TRBV28	TRBJ2-1	ASSLSRDNEQF
-	TRBV4-2	TRBJ2-3	ASSQEGAGGPDTQY
-	TRBV12-3/TRBV12-4	TRBJ1-5	ASRPRQVRQPQH
few	TRBV20-1	TRBJ2-7	SGLAGDDYEQY
few	TRBV20-1	TRBJ1-1	SARGQYAEAF
few	TRBV11-2	TRBJ2-2	ASSLVRASGANTGELF
many	TRBV20-1	TRBJ2-1	SARGLAGGPRDNEQF